The 12 T cell receptor beta chains given below trace back to one sample, sequenced in a study of radiotherapy plus CTLA-4 blockade in lung cancer. Assay: immunoSEQ multiplex PCR; the TCRdb copy retains only in-frame clones and omits some. The sample contains 40,000 to 50,000 clones, 65% to 75% of which appear only once. Sequencing used peripheral blood, obtained from a patient treated with radiotherapy plus ipilimumab. These receptors all stem from a human donor with non-small cell lung cancer who had stable disease on radiotherapy plus ipilimumab.

V usage is TRBV15 and J usage is TRBJ2-1; TRBD1 agrees at 9 bases. V lost 5 bases, J lost 7 bases, and 9 bases stayed unmatched. This CDR3 has 15 residues. Germline assignment: CDR1 LNHNV and CDR2 YYDKDF (reference sequence). CDR3 nucleotide sequence: TGTGCCACCAGCGTAGCACAGGGGGCGACGAATGAGCAGTTCTTC. This sequence encodes CATSVAQGATNEQFF.

The V and J genes are TRBV5-4 and TRBJ1-1, with 9 bases fitting TRBD1. Germline CDR1 SGHNT, CDR2 YYREEE (reference sequence). Trimming removed 4 bases from V and 4 bases from J; junction bases left unmatched: 8. The length of the CDR3 is 15 residues. This CDR3 is CASSGPDRGRTEAFF. The DNA of the CDR3 is TGTGCCAGCAGCGGCCCGGACAGGGGCCGCACTGAAGCTTTCTTT.

This clone has a handful of counts. The rearrangement links TRBV5-1 to TRBJ2-5; possible D gene TRBD1, 6 bases. CDR1 and CDR2 (germline): SGHRS, YFSETQ. The CDR3 covers 15 residues. Trimming took off 4 bases at V and 0 bases at J, with 13 bases between the two ends. The CDR3 region is CASSAGQSDQETQYF. The CDR3 bases are TGCGCCAGCAGCGCCGGACAGTCGGACCAAGAGACCCAGTACTTC.

This chain links TRBV5-1 with TRBJ2-7, with D possibly being TRBD1 (6 bases). With 4 bases removed from V and 3 bases from J, the gap between germline ends came to 14 bases. Germline CDR1 and CDR2: SGHRS and YFSETQ. The CDR3 is 14 amino acids. CDR3: CASSLRGSVYEQYF. CDR3 nucleotides: TGCGCCAGCAGCCTCAGGGGATCGGTCTACGAGCAGTACTTC.

The J gene is TRBJ2-3, the V gene TRBV5-1; 7 bases are a match to TRBD2. Germline trimming cut 4 bases from V and 7 bases from J; bases unmatched to any gene: 21. Germline CDR1 is SGHRS and CDR2 is YFSETQ. This CDR3 comprises 18 residues. In DNA form, the CDR3 reads TGCGCCAGCAGCATCGGGGGGTGGCTAACGGCGACAGCACATACGCAGTATTTT. This gives the protein CASSIGGWLTATAHTQYF.

This chain links TRBV7-9 with TRBJ2-4, with D perhaps TRBD1 (6 bases). The germline gives CDR1 SEHNR, CDR2 FQNEAQ (reference sequence). V lost 3 bases to trimming and J lost 0 bases, with 15 bases between them. The CDR3 is made up of 17 amino acids. The CDR3 coding sequence is TGTGCCAGCAGCTTGGGTCAGGGGTCCCTAGCCAAAAACATTCAGTACTTC. This codes for CASSLGQGSLAKNIQYF. Complete variable domain (other parts from reference TRBV7-9 and TRBJ2-4): DTGVSQNPRHKITKRGQNVTFRCDPISEHNRLYWYRQTLGQGPEFLTYFQNEAQLEKSRLLSDRFSAERPKGSFSTLEIQRTEQGDSAMYLCASSLGQGSLAKNIQYFGAGTRLSVL.

The rearrangement joins TRBV6-5 to TRBJ1-1, with 7 bases that match TRBD1. Germline-derived CDR1 and CDR2 are MNHEY and SVGAGI. Trimming cost V 6 bases and J 1 base; bases outside gene matches: 8. This CDR3 contains 15 residues. CDR3 in DNA: TGTGCCAGCAGGGAGGGGGCTAGGGCGAACACTGAAGCTTTCTTT. Translated: CASREGARANTEAFF.

This sequence joins TRBV29-1 and TRBJ1-1, with D unclear. With 0 bases removed from V and 10 bases from J, the gap between germline ends came to 9 bases. Germline CDR1 is SQVTM and CDR2 is ANQGSEA. This CDR3 is 11 amino acids long. This CDR3 is CSVEDGRGAFF. CDR3 bases: TGCAGCGTTGAAGATGGCCGTGGAGCTTTCTTT. Filled out from reference TRBV29-1 and TRBJ1-1, the complete variable domain reads SAVISQKPSRDICQRGTSLTIQCQVDSQVTMMFWYRQQPGQSLTLIATANQGSEATYESGFVIDKFPISRPNLTFSTLTVSNMSPEDSSIYLCSVEDGRGAFFGQGTRLTVV.

The V gene is TRBV4-3, the J gene TRBJ1-3; 8 bases are a match to TRBD1. The CDR3 is 16 amino acids. J gave up 0 bases and V 5 bases, and 6 bases lay outside the gene matches. Germline CDR1 and CDR2: LGHNA and YSLEER. The CDR3 DNA reads as TGCGCCAGCAGCAGGGACAGGCCGAGCTCTGGAAACACCATATATTTT. Encoded protein: CASSRDRPSSGNTIYF.

The rearrangement uses TRBV6-5 and TRBJ2-1; 7 nucleotides line up with TRBD2. The CDR3 runs to 15 residues. Trimming took 4 bases from V and 6 from J; bases not matched to a gene: 9. Germline CDR1 and CDR2: MNHEY and SVGAGI. The CDR3 DNA sequence: TGTGCCAGCAGTTCATTGGGGGGGTTAGGCAATGAGCAGTTCTTC. This encodes CASSSLGGLGNEQFF.

The V and J genes are TRBV6-1 and TRBJ1-4; weak D call: TRBD1 (5 bases). Deletions cut 0 bases from V and 7 bases from J, with 12 bases between. The CDR3 length is 15 residues. Germline loops: CDR1 MNHNS, CDR2 SASEGT. CDR3 coding DNA: TGTGCCAGCAGTGAAGCGGCGGAGGGGAGTGAAAAACTGTTTTTT. This sequence encodes CASSEAAEGSEKLFF.

In regard to this clone: Within the sample, other DNA sequences also encode this same CDR3. The chain is built from TRBV21-1 and TRBJ1-5; the table's D gene call, TRBD1, was not cross checked with the DNA. TRBV21-1 is classified as a pseudogene. The CDR3 runs 18 residues. CDR3 sequence (DNA): TGTGCCAGCCCCAGCAAAGCGAGTACAGGGCACAGCAATCAGCCCCAGCATTTT. Translated: CASPSKASTGHSNQPQHF.